This T cell receptor (beta chain) appears in the sequencing data of a study of neurological immune-mediated disorders. Study-wide results and caveats: HTLV-1-associated myelopathy showed the most TCR clonal expansion; multiple sclerosis the least, below healthy controls.

V trimming: 5 bases; J trimming: 6 bases; junction bases outside the gene matches: 5. The CDR3 loop spans 15 amino acids. In its sample, this clonotype was seen many times. Its cognate antigen is unknown. One entry per CDR3 protein results from TCRdb running MiXCR on the 5' RACE reads. The data contain 95,000 or so distinct CDR3 sequences, roughly 3.5% of them singletons. The sequence was collected from a woman younger than 30 with multiple sclerosis. The V and J genes are TRBV12-3 or TRBV12-4 and TRBJ2-1, with 12 bases matching TRBD2. The sample was PBMCs. CDR3 bases: TGTGCCAGCAGTCCGCTAGCGGGGGGGATCAATGAGCAGTTCTTC. Protein sequence: CASSPLAGGINEQFF.